A single sample is the source of the 25 T cell receptor beta chains below, sequenced in a study of blood T cell repertoires in COVID-19. This table comes from immunoSEQ multiplex PCR, and its TCRdb copy is limited to in-frame clones, with some not included. The sample holds approximately 350,000 clones, 70% to 90% seen once. The sequenced sample was peripheral blood. These receptors were obtained from a man aged 35 to 55 with acute or convalescent COVID-19.

V gene TRBV25-1 combines with J gene TRBJ2-7; perhaps TRBD1 as D (5 bases). This CDR3 spans 15 amino acids. From germline, CDR1 is MGHDK and CDR2 SYGVNS. The V gene lost 3 bases and the J gene lost 6 bases, with 18 bases spanning the gap. The CDR3 DNA reads as TGTGCCAGCAGTGAGGAAGGTGCTTTAGGGGCCGAGCAGTACTTC. The encoded protein is CASSEEGALGAEQYF.

This chain joins TRBV19 and TRBJ2-5; TRBD2 matches at 9 bases. The V and J ends lost 4 bases and 5 bases, in that order; junction bases with no gene match: 14. The germline CDR1 and CDR2 sequences are LNHDA and SQIVND (reference sequence). The CDR3 length is 17 residues. CDR3 nucleotides: TGTGCCAGTAGTACCCTCTTCGGCGGGAGGGCACGGGAGACCCAGTACTTC. Protein sequence: CASSTLFGGRARETQYF.

The genes are TRBV27 and TRBJ2-1; D is unresolved. V was pared by 1 base and J by 10 bases, with 5 bases between. Per germline, CDR1 MNHEY and CDR2 SMNVEV (reference sequence). CDR3 length: 11 amino acids. CDR3 loop: CASSLFGEQFF. In DNA form, the CDR3 reads TGTGCCAGCAGTTTATTTGGCGAGCAGTTCTTC.

The chain employs TRBV3-1 (or the pseudogene TRBV3-2) and TRBJ2-2, with D possibly TRBD1 on 6 matching bases. Per germline, CDR1 LGHDT and CDR2 YNNKEL (reference sequence). Trimming shortened V by 5 bases and J by 4 bases, and 11 bases separated the two germline ends. The CDR3 extends over 14 amino acids. CDR3 region: CASSYRRGTGELFF. CDR3 nucleotide sequence: TGTGCCAGCAGCTACCGCAGGGGCACCGGGGAGCTGTTTTTT.

The chain links TRBV9 to TRBJ1-2; 7 bases line up with TRBD1. Germline CDR1 and CDR2: SGDLS and YYNGEE. The CDR3 is made up of 15 amino acids. The J segment lost 6 bases and the V segment lost 3 bases, leaving 11 bases of the junction unmatched. CDR3 sequence: CASSDAFTGDNGYTF. Here the CDR3 DNA reads TGTGCCAGCAGCGATGCCTTTACAGGGGATAATGGCTACACCTTC.

The chain is built from TRBV19 and TRBJ2-1; TRBD2 aligns across 12 bases. The CDR3 is 16 amino acids. Germline V lookup: CDR1 LNHDA, CDR2 SQIVND (reference sequence). J was trimmed by 9 bases and V by 4 bases; bases with no gene match: 10. The chain's CDR3 is CASSNRLAGDWVEQFF. In nucleotides, the CDR3 is TGTGCCAGTAGTAATAGACTAGCGGGAGATTGGGTTGAGCAGTTCTTC.

This chain links TRBV10-3 with TRBJ2-3; 11 nucleotides align to TRBD2. Per germline, CDR1 ENHRY and CDR2 SYGVKD. The CDR3 length is 15 residues. Trimming cost V 6 bases and J 2 bases; bases outside gene matches: 4. The CDR3 DNA follows: TGTGCCATCAGCGGGACTAGCGGTGTCACAGATACGCAGTATTTT. Translating gives CAISGTSGVTDTQYF.

The chain uses TRBV28 and TRBJ1-5, with a possible D match to TRBD1 (5 bases). The CDR3 extends over 13 amino acids. V was clipped by 3 bases and J by 5 bases, with 8 bases between them. Per germline, CDR1 MDHEN and CDR2 SYDVKM. The CDR3 loop is CASSLGLDQPQHF. Here the CDR3 DNA reads TGTGCCAGCAGTTTGGGGCTCGATCAGCCCCAGCATTTT.

This chain joins TRBV6-1 and TRBJ2-3; a possible D gene is TRBD2 (5 bases). Germline V gene data show CDR1 as MNHNS and CDR2 as SASEGT. Trimming stripped 1 base from V and 2 bases from J, with 13 bases between. CDR3 size: 16 residues. The CDR3 bases are TGTGCCAGCAGTGAAGATCCGGGGATAATCACAGATACGCAGTATTTT. Encoded protein: CASSEDPGIITDTQYF.

For this clone: One end of the junction varies from germline; a read error may be responsible. V and J are TRBV3-1 (or the pseudogene TRBV3-2) and TRBJ2-1; 10 bases align to TRBD1. The CDR3 is 15 residues long. Germline lookup yields CDR1 LGHDT and CDR2 YNNKEL (reference sequence). This CDR3 is CASSQGDRGYKEQFF. Here the CDR3 DNA reads TGTGCCAGCAGCCAGGGGGACAGGGGTTACAAAGAGCAGTTCTTC.

This chain connects TRBV19 to TRBJ1-1; D unclear. The CDR3 is 15 residues long. Germline loops: CDR1 LNHDA, CDR2 SQIVND (reference sequence). Deletions cut 3 bases from V and 1 base from J, with 12 bases between. The CDR3 region is CASSIDLDWNTEAFF. The CDR3 DNA is TGTGCCAGTAGTATCGATTTGGACTGGAACACTGAAGCTTTCTTT.

The chain recombines TRBV5-3 with TRBJ2-2; 11 bases are shared with TRBD1. Being an ORF, TRBV5-3 has a function that is uncertain. This CDR3 is 16 amino acids long. V lost 4 bases and J lost 4; bases outside the gene matches: 6. CDR3 bases: TGTGCCAGAAGCCTTGCCGGGACAGGGGGCACCGGGGAGCTGTTTTTT. It yields the protein CARSLAGTGGTGELFF.

The chain is built from TRBV6-5 and TRBJ2-7; tentative D call: TRBD1 (6 bases). The CDR3 has 15 amino acids. Germline CDR1 and CDR2: MNHEY and SVGAGI. V was trimmed by 2 bases and J by 5 bases, leaving 16 bases between them. Here the CDR3 DNA reads TGTGCCAGCAGTTACCGATCAGGGGTAGTCGACGAGCAGTACTTC. Its protein is CASSYRSGVVDEQYF.

The rearrangement links TRBV5-1 to TRBJ2-7, with 9 bases lining up with TRBD1. CDR1 is SGHRS, CDR2 YFSETQ, per germline. The CDR3 sequence is 15 residues long. J was trimmed by 4 bases and V by 4 bases; bases with no gene match: 9. The CDR3 spells CASSPGTGYSYEQYF. CDR3 bases: TGCGCCAGCAGCCCCGGGACAGGGTATTCATACGAGCAGTACTTC. Full variable domain (remainder filled in from reference TRBV5-1 and TRBJ2-7): KAGVTQTPRYLIKTRGQQVTLSCSPISGHRSVSWYQQTPGQGLQFLFEYFSETQRNKGNFPGRFSGRQFSNSRSEMNVSTLELGDSALYLCASSPGTGYSYEQYFGPGTRLTVT.

The chain links TRBV29-1 to TRBJ2-7, with D hard to call. The germline CDR1 and CDR2 sequences are SQVTM and ANQGSEA. There are 12 residues in the CDR3. Trimming pared 6 bases from V and 2 bases from J, leaving 11 bases between. DNA for the CDR3: TGCAGCGTGGGCGGAGTCGCCTACGAGCAGTACTTC. This sequence encodes CSVGGVAYEQYF.

The V call is TRBV28, the J call TRBJ1-1, with 9 bases aligning to TRBD1. CDR3 length equals 14 residues. V was pared by 5 bases and J by 0 bases, with 1 base of the junction left unmatched. Germline lookup yields CDR1 MDHEN and CDR2 SYDVKM. CDR3 region: CASSRTGVNTEAFF. CDR3 bases: TGTGCCAGCAGTCGGACAGGGGTGAACACTGAAGCTTTCTTT.

The genes are TRBV6-5 and TRBJ2-5; no definite D call. Germline values: CDR1 MNHEY, CDR2 SVGAGI. V was pared by 5 bases and J by 7 bases, with 11 bases between. CDR3 length: 12 residues. CDR3 sequence (DNA): TGTGCCAGCAGTCCTAAGACTGGGACCCAGTACTTC. It specifies CASSPKTGTQYF.

This clone was seen just once. This chain connects TRBV16 to TRBJ2-7, with TRBD2 matching 9 bases. This CDR3 comprises 15 residues. V trimming: 0 bases; J trimming: 9 bases; junction bases outside the gene matches: 9. Germline V gene sequence: CDR1 KGHSY, CDR2 FQNENV. This CDR3 is CASSQSSLAGTGQYF. As DNA, the CDR3 is TGTGCCAGCAGCCAATCGTCGCTAGCGGGGACCGGGCAGTACTTC. The full variable domain, completed using reference TRBV16 and TRBJ2-7, is GEEVAQTPKHLVRGEGQKAKLYCAPIKGHSYVFWYQQVLKNEFKFLISFQNENVFDETGMPKERFSAKCLPNSPCSLEIQATKLEDSAVYFCASSQSSLAGTGQYFGPGTRLTVT.

The rearrangement links TRBV5-1 to TRBJ1-2, with 12 nucleotides matching TRBD1. The CDR3 totals 17 residues. V dropped 4 bases and J dropped 3; count of bases not matched to a gene: 10. CDR1 is SGHRS, CDR2 YFSETQ, per germline. CDR3 region: CASSPGTGGAFYYGYTF. Written as DNA, the CDR3 is TGCGCCAGCAGCCCCGGGACAGGGGGCGCGTTTTACTATGGCTACACCTTC.

The gene calls are TRBV19 and TRBJ1-3; tentatively, D is TRBD1 (6 bases). Germline CDR1 and CDR2: LNHDA and SQIVND (reference sequence). This CDR3 comprises 14 residues. With 8 bases removed from V and 4 bases from J, the gap between germline ends came to 15 bases. The DNA for the CDR3 is TGTGCCAGTGGCACAGGGTTTGGCGGAAACACCATATATTTT. Translation: CASGTGFGGNTIYF. Full variable domain (outside the CDR3, taken from reference TRBV19 and TRBJ1-3): DGGITQSPKYLFRKEGQNVTLSCEQNLNHDAMYWYRQDPGQGLRLIYYSQIVNDFQKGDIAEGYSVSREKKESFPLTVTSAQKNPTAFYLCASGTGFGGNTIYFGEGSWLTVV.

J is TRBJ1-5 and V is TRBV6-1; D is uncertain. The CDR3 contains 13 residues. V was trimmed by 3 bases and J by 1 base, leaving 4 bases between them. Germline V CDR1 and CDR2: MNHNS, SASEGT. This CDR3 is CASSDTSNQPQHF. As DNA, the CDR3 is TGTGCCAGCAGTGACACAAGCAATCAGCCCCAGCATTTT.

This chain uses TRBV18 with TRBJ1-2; D possibly corresponds to TRBD1 (6 bases). CDR3 length equals 17 residues. Trimming took off 2 bases at V and 1 base at J, with 17 bases between the two ends. Per the germline V gene, CDR1 is KGHSH and CDR2 is LQKENI. This chain's CDR3 is CASSPSGATYNNYGYTF. Here the CDR3 DNA reads TGTGCCAGCTCACCATCAGGGGCGACTTATAATAACTATGGCTACACCTTC.

The chain joins TRBV10-3 to TRBJ1-4; 9 positions agree with TRBD1. Germline CDR1 reads ENHRY; CDR2 reads SYGVKD. V trimming: 0 bases; J trimming: 8 bases; junction bases outside the gene matches: 4. The CDR3 is 15 residues long. DNA of the CDR3: TGTGCCATCAGTGAGTCACAGGGGGCAAAGGAAAAACTGTTTTTT. Its protein is CAISESQGAKEKLFF.

CDR3 nucleotide sequence: TGTGCCAGCAGTGAAGTCGCAGGGTGGCAGCCCCAGCATTTT. Its translation: CASSEVAGWQPQHF. The rearrangement joins TRBV6-1 to TRBJ1-5; TRBD1 is a possible D gene (5 bases). Trimming shortened V by 1 base and J by 7 bases, and 11 bases separated the two germline ends. The CDR3 has 14 amino acids. The germline V gene has CDR1 MNHNS and CDR2 SASEGT.

This chain links TRBV9 with TRBJ2-7; 10 nucleotides align to TRBD1. V dropped 3 bases and J dropped 6; count of bases not matched to a gene: 3. This CDR3 is built from 13 residues. Germline V gene sequence: CDR1 SGDLS, CDR2 YYNGEE. Here the CDR3 reads CASSEGTGAEQYF. The CDR3 region has the DNA TGTGCCAGCAGCGAGGGGACAGGGGCCGAGCAGTACTTC.